These 20 T cell receptor beta chains share one sample of origin, sequenced in a study of response to subunit inactivated influenza vaccine. TCRdb used MiXCR to reprocess the RT-PCR reads, holding one entry per CDR3 protein. The sample gives 450,000 to 600,000 distinct CDR3 sequences, under 9% of which show up once; 10% to 15% is in the top ten. The sequences come from PBMCs from blood, collected about 24 months after vaccination. These receptors all come from a man aged 50-75 years who received an inactivated influenza vaccine.

This clonotype appeared a few times. J is TRBJ1-5 and V is TRBV12-3 or TRBV12-4; no clear D gene. The length of the CDR3 is 13 residues. Trimming removed 2 bases at V and 10 bases at J, with 12 bases between. The CDR3 nucleotides are TGTGCCAGCAGTTTATCAGGTGACCGACCCCAGCATTTT. Residues: CASSLSGDRPQHF.

With respect to this clonotype: A read error may be the cause here, since a much bigger clone is one base away. The rearrangement joins TRBV28 to TRBJ1-5; TRBD1 might be the D (6 bases). CDR1 and CDR2 from the germline V gene are MDHEN and SYDVKM. This CDR3 comprises 15 residues. The CDR3 sequence: CSSSFTGISNQPQHF. The CDR3 DNA reads TGTTCCAGCAGTTTCACAGGGATTAGCAATCAGCCCCAGCATTTT.

The rearrangement uses TRBV12-3 or TRBV12-4 and TRBJ2-7, with 7 bases matching TRBD1. The CDR3 runs to 16 residues. V lost 6 bases to trimming and J lost 2 bases; unmatched junction nucleotides: 13. The CDR3 reads CASSATTTTGAYEQYF. The DNA of the CDR3 is TGTGCCAGCAGCGCTACCACAACTACAGGGGCCTACGAGCAGTACTTC.

The table lists this clonotype with a few counts. DNA of the CDR3: TGTGCCATCAGATCGAACACCGGGGAGCTGTTTTTT. Residues: CAIRSNTGELFF. V gene TRBV10-3 combines with J gene TRBJ2-2; no reliable D call. The CDR3 has 12 residues. Trimming cost V 6 bases and J 0 bases, with 2 bases left between them. CDR1 and CDR2 from the germline V gene are ENHRY and SYGVKD.

Only a few counts were recorded for this clonotype. The V gene is TRBV7-9, the J gene TRBJ2-7, with D uncertain. Germline V gene sequence: CDR1 SEHNR, CDR2 FQNEAQ (reference sequence). The CDR3 covers 13 residues. V was cut by 5 bases and J by 4 bases, with 12 bases left in between. CDR3 coding DNA: TGTGCCAGCAGCGTCAACGGGCCTTACGAGCAGTACTTC. Protein sequence: CASSVNGPYEQYF.

This chain joins TRBV5-1 and TRBJ1-5; unclear D gene. Trimming left V 0 bases short and J 6 bases short, with 7 bases between. This CDR3 is 13 amino acids long. The V gene's germline CDR1 is SGHRS and CDR2 YFSETQ. CDR3 DNA: TGCGCCAGCAGCTTGGAAGTAAGTCAGCCCCAGCATTTT. It encodes CASSLEVSQPQHF.

This clonotype was seen ten or more times. The chain combines TRBV7-6 with TRBJ2-5; no clear D. Germline V lookup: CDR1 SGHVS, CDR2 FNYEAQ. Trimming shortened V by 5 bases and J by 3 bases, and 7 bases separated the two germline ends. CDR3 length: 12 residues. CDR3 DNA: TGTGCCAGCAGCCCGATGGAAGAGACCCAGTACTTC. It codes for CASSPMEETQYF.

This clonotype was recorded many times. The chain employs TRBV5-1 and TRBJ1-3; unclear D gene. Germline V gene data show CDR1 as SGHRS and CDR2 as YFSETQ. The CDR3 has 15 residues. V dropped 1 base and J dropped 0 bases, with 8 bases sitting between them. This CDR3 reads CASSLNGFSGNTIYF. CDR3 DNA sequence: TGCGCCAGCAGCTTGAACGGTTTCTCTGGAAACACCATATATTTT. Full variable domain (remainder filled in from reference TRBV5-1 and TRBJ1-3): KAGVTQTPRYLIKTRGQQVTLSCSPISGHRSVSWYQQTPGQGLQFLFEYFSETQRNKGNFPGRFSGRQFSNSRSEMNVSTLELGDSALYLCASSLNGFSGNTIYFGEGSWLTVV.

This sequence joins TRBV2 and TRBJ1-5; D is ambiguous. Germline assignment: CDR1 SNHLY and CDR2 FYNNEI. CDR3 length equals 15 residues. V was cut by 4 bases and J by 4 bases, with 14 bases left in between. The DNA for the CDR3 is TGTGCCAGCAGTGGGGGAATTTGGGGTAATCAGCCCCAGCATTTT. This codes for CASSGGIWGNQPQHF.

V and J are TRBV29-1 and TRBJ2-5, with D tentatively TRBD1 (5 bases). Germline values: CDR1 SQVTM, CDR2 ANQGSEA. The CDR3 consists of 13 residues. Trimming removed 4 bases at V and 4 bases at J, with 13 bases between. The CDR3 here is CSVGRAAGETQYF. CDR3 bases: TGCAGCGTTGGCAGGGCAGCAGGAGAGACCCAGTACTTC.

This clonotype was seen only a few times. This chain joins TRBV15 and TRBJ2-1, with 8 bases fitting TRBD2. Trimming at V came to 0 bases and at J to 4 bases, leaving 11 bases not matched to a gene. The CDR3 runs to 18 residues. CDR1 is LNHNV, CDR2 YYDKDF, per germline (reference sequence). This CDR3 reads CATSRDMVSTSGYNEQFF. The CDR3 nucleotides read TGTGCCACCAGCAGAGATATGGTATCCACTAGCGGATACAATGAGCAGTTCTTC.

This clonotype was observed at least ten times. The V call is TRBV10-3, the J call TRBJ2-7; TRBD1 might be the D (6 bases). The CDR3 runs to 14 residues. V lost 4 bases, J lost 2 bases, and 12 bases lay in between. Germline V CDR1 and CDR2: ENHRY, SYGVKD. CDR3 region: CAISGAGDPYEQYF. DNA of the CDR3: TGTGCCATCAGTGGGGCAGGGGACCCCTACGAGCAGTACTTC.

This clonotype showed up just once. This sequence may be a read error, since a much larger clone differs from it by one base. The CDR3 region is CATAREVLISYNEQFF. The CDR3 DNA sequence: TGTGCCACAGCGAGAGAGGTTCTGATCTCCTACAATGAGCAGTTCTTC. This rearrangement joins TRBV6-4 to TRBJ2-1, with D hard to call. In germline, CDR1 is MRHNA, CDR2 SNTAGT. Trimming left V 10 bases short and J 0 bases short, with 19 bases between. The CDR3 is 16 amino acids.

The rearrangement joins TRBV7-9 to TRBJ2-2; 10 nucleotides match TRBD2. Germline V gives CDR1 SEHNR, CDR2 FQNEAQ (reference sequence). The CDR3 extends over 16 amino acids. The V gene end was trimmed by 2 bases and the J gene end by 7 bases; junction bases not matched to a gene: 7. CDR3 nucleotide sequence: TGTGCCAGCAGCTTACTACTAGCGGGGTCGAGCGGGGAGCTGTTTTTT. It encodes CASSLLLAGSSGELFF.

On this clonotype: This may be a read error, as it is one base from a much larger clone. The rearrangement joins TRBV7-8 to TRBJ1-1; D not certain. V was cut by 3 bases and J by 1 base, with 3 bases left in between. Per the germline V gene, CDR1 is SGHVS and CDR2 is FQNEAQ. The CDR3 has 12 residues. The CDR3 DNA is TGTGCCAGCAGCTTCAAGAACACTGAAGCTTTCTTT. Translation: CASSFKNTEAFF.

This clonotype appeared many times. The J gene is TRBJ2-5, the V gene TRBV5-6; D is unresolved. This CDR3 has 12 amino acids. Germline V gene lookup returns CDR1 SGHDT and CDR2 YYEEEE. Trimming pared 2 bases from V and 1 base from J, leaving 3 bases between. CDR3 protein: CASSFPQETQYF. DNA for the CDR3: TGTGCCAGCAGCTTTCCCCAAGAGACCCAGTACTTC.

This clonotype showed up many times. The V and J genes are TRBV6-5 and TRBJ2-2; 9 bases fit TRBD2. The CDR3 totals 16 residues. The junction had 8 bases not matched to a gene; V was cut back by 4 bases and J by 5 bases. Germline lookup yields CDR1 MNHEY and CDR2 SVGAGI. The CDR3 nucleotides read TGTGCCAGCAGTTTCCAGCGGGGGGCAGGGACCGGGGAGCTGTTTTTT. Protein product: CASSFQRGAGTGELFF.

This clonotype appeared a single time. A much larger clone differs by one base, so this may be a read error. The chain employs TRBV5-1 and TRBJ2-2; the match to TRBD1 covers 10 bases. The J segment lost 7 bases and the V segment lost 4 bases, leaving 10 bases of the junction unmatched. Germline lookup yields CDR1 SGHRS and CDR2 YFSETQ. The CDR3 loop spans 16 amino acids. The CDR3 reads CASSGGTGACGGELFF. The CDR3 region has the DNA TGCGCCAGCAGCGGGGGGACAGGGGCCTGCGGCGGGGAGCTGTTTTTT.

The chain recombines TRBV9 with TRBJ2-5; D is ambiguous. This CDR3 has 16 amino acids. The V gene lost 2 bases and the J gene lost 4 bases, with 18 bases spanning the gap. Per germline, CDR1 SGDLS and CDR2 YYNGEE. Here the CDR3 reads CASSVAPGSMGETQYF. Written as DNA, the CDR3 is TGTGCCAGCAGCGTCGCGCCCGGTTCGATGGGAGAGACCCAGTACTTC.

This clonotype was detected many times. J is TRBJ1-1 and V is TRBV7-9; TRBD1 aligns across 7 bases. J was trimmed by 6 bases and V by 3 bases; bases with no gene match: 7. This CDR3 spans 14 amino acids. Germline CDR1 is SEHNR and CDR2 is FQNEAQ (reference sequence). CDR3 residues: CASSFDQGGSEAFF. The CDR3 DNA reads TGTGCCAGCAGCTTTGATCAGGGGGGTTCTGAAGCTTTCTTT.